This is a list of T cell receptor beta chains from one sample in a study of T-cell reconstitution after alpha-beta-depleted transplantation in children. Each CDR3 protein gets one entry after TCRdb re-called the PCR reads with MiXCR. This table has almost 400,000 distinct CDR3 sequences, roughly 22% appearing once. The sample was PBMCs from the stem cell graft donor, taken from the stem cell graft. The receptor set was obtained from a human donor who donated a stem cell graft to a child with acute myeloid leukemia. The CDR3 runs from the conserved cysteine through the conserved F or W. Fields, in order: J gene, clone size, D gene, V gene, CDR3 protein, CDR3 DNA. The D gene is left open where the match is weak. Size is stated for part of the rows, as once, few or many counts, or as a class when the clone is expanded.

>TRBJ1-6|few|-|TRBV4-1
CASSQGVGSPLHF
TGCGCCAGCAGCCAAGGGGTCGGTTCACCCCTCCACTTT
>TRBJ2-7|few|-|TRBV25-1
CASSLLPGVEQYF
TGTGCCAGCAGCCTTCTTCCCGGGGTAGAGCAGTACTTC
>TRBJ2-3|-|TRBD2|TRBV20-1
CSARGGRGTDTQYF
TGCAGTGCTAGAGGCGGGAGGGGGACAGATACGCAGTATTTT
>TRBJ2-7|many|-|TRBV29-1
CSVAGGAAYEQYF
TGCAGCGTCGCTGGCGGGGCCGCCTACGAGCAGTACTTC
>TRBJ2-1|few|-|TRBV21-1
CASSRRERYNEQFF
TGTGCCAGCAGCCGACGGGAGAGGTACAATGAGCAGTTCTTC
>TRBJ2-7|many|TRBD1|TRBV4-1
CASSQRDRGLDEQYF
TGCGCCAGCAGCCAAAGGGACAGGGGCCTTGACGAGCAGTACTTC
>TRBJ1-2|many|TRBD1|TRBV12-3/TRBV12-4
CASSPRQGVVGYTF
TGTGCCAGCAGTCCACGACAGGGAGTAGTTGGCTACACCTTC
>TRBJ2-7|many|TRBD1|TRBV29-1
CSSPDRAYEQYF
TGCAGCTCCCCAGACAGGGCCTACGAGCAGTACTTC
>TRBJ2-5|few|-|TRBV20-1
CSARDGREYQETQYF
TGCAGTGCTAGAGATGGGAGAGAGTACCAAGAGACCCAGTACTTC
>TRBJ2-7|many|TRBD2|TRBV20-1
CSASSFSGGYEQYF
TGCAGTGCTAGCTCCTTTTCGGGAGGCTACGAGCAGTACTTC
>TRBJ2-7|many|TRBD1|TRBV13
CASSLRGQGLHEQYF
TGTGCCAGCAGCTTAAGGGGACAGGGGCTCCACGAGCAGTACTTC
>TRBJ2-1|few|TRBD2|TRBV7-9
CASSLALAGGRGNEQFF
TGTGCCAGCAGCTTAGCCCTGGCGGGAGGTAGAGGAAATGAGCAGTTCTTC
>TRBJ2-7|many|TRBD2|TRBV20-1
CSAPLGGGLAHHPTTYEQYF
TGCAGTGCTCCCCTGGGAGGGGGACTAGCTCACCATCCGACCACCTACGAGCAGTACTTC
>TRBJ2-7|many|-|TRBV20-1
CSARELGKEGYEQYF
TGCAGTGCTAGAGAGTTGGGTAAGGAGGGGTACGAGCAGTACTTC
>TRBJ2-5|few|TRBD2|TRBV6-1
CASSAAGGPETQYF
TGTGCCAGCAGTGCAGCGGGAGGGCCGGAGACCCAGTACTTC
>TRBJ2-5|-|TRBD2|TRBV11-1
CASSFSGTREETQYF
TGTGCCAGCAGCTTCTCCGGGACTAGAGAAGAGACCCAGTACTTC
>TRBJ2-7|many|TRBD2|TRBV29-1
CSVEGTSGTDYEQYF
TGCAGCGTTGAAGGGACTAGCGGGACTGATTACGAGCAGTACTTC
>TRBJ2-6|-|-|TRBV28
CASTSAGANVLTF
TGTGCCAGCACCTCGGCTGGGGCCAACGTCCTGACTTTC
>TRBJ2-1|few|TRBD2|TRBV11-2
CASRQTGRRDNEQFF
TGTGCCAGCAGACAAACCGGGAGGAGGGACAATGAGCAGTTCTTC
>TRBJ1-6|-|-|TRBV12-3/TRBV12-4
CASSPGETLSYNSPLHF
TGTGCCAGCAGTCCAGGGGAAACTCTCTCCTATAATTCACCCCTCCACTTT
>TRBJ1-1|many|-|TRBV6-5
CASSYSIFTEAFF
TGTGCCAGCAGTTACTCGATTTTCACTGAAGCTTTCTTT
>TRBJ2-7|-|-|TRBV10-1
CASSESGWGRESSEQYF
TGCGCCAGCAGTGAGTCCGGTTGGGGCAGGGAATCTTCCGAGCAGTACTTC
>TRBJ2-7|-|-|TRBV15
CATSRGSGSQGEQYF
TGTGCCACCAGCAGAGGATCGGGGAGCCAAGGCGAGCAGTACTTC
>TRBJ1-2|-|TRBD1|TRBV11-1
CASSPQGDSGYTF
TGTGCCAGCAGCCCACAGGGGGATTCTGGCTACACCTTC
>TRBJ2-3|-|TRBD2|TRBV5-1
CASVGSGDSTDTQYF
TGCGCCAGCGTAGGTAGCGGGGATAGCACAGATACGCAGTATTTT
>TRBJ2-7|-|TRBD2|TRBV20-1
CSARGTSELYEQYF
TGCAGTGCTAGGGGGACTAGCGAGCTGTACGAGCAGTACTTC
>TRBJ2-7|-|-|TRBV7-6
CASSLSSGNYEQYF
TGTGCCAGCAGCTTATCTTCAGGGAACTACGAGCAGTACTTC
>TRBJ1-5|many|-|TRBV12-3/TRBV12-4
CASSPPRWGASQPQHF
TGTGCCAGCAGTCCTCCCAGGTGGGGCGCGAGTCAGCCCCAGCATTTT
>TRBJ2-5|-|-|TRBV18
CASSPPRANEETQYF
TGTGCCAGCTCACCACCGAGGGCTAATGAAGAGACCCAGTACTTC
>TRBJ2-4|many|TRBD2|TRBV29-1
CSVAVRGVGKNIQYF
TGCAGCGTTGCGGTACGGGGGGTGGGCAAAAACATTCAGTACTTC
>TRBJ2-2|few|TRBD1|TRBV5-1
CASSQTGGTAGELFF
TGCGCCAGCAGCCAGACAGGGGGCACGGCGGGGGAGCTGTTTTTT
>TRBJ1-6|few|-|TRBV20-1
CSAYSGQYNSPLHF
TGCAGTGCCTATTCGGGCCAATATAATTCACCCCTCCACTTT
>TRBJ2-7|-|TRBD2|TRBV12-5
CASELGAGGTYEQYF
TGTGCTAGTGAATTGGGGGCGGGAGGCACCTACGAGCAGTACTTC
>TRBJ2-1|-|TRBD2|TRBV5-1
CASSLDLLAGGQMENEQFF
TGCGCCAGCAGCTTGGATTTGCTAGCGGGAGGGCAAATGGAGAATGAGCAGTTCTTC
>TRBJ2-1|many|-|TRBV20-1
CSAPPGQGVYNEQFF
TGCAGTGCTCCGCCCGGGCAGGGAGTCTACAATGAGCAGTTCTTC
>TRBJ2-7|few|TRBD2|TRBV12-3/TRBV12-4
CASTSAPSGGYEQYF
TGTGCCAGCACCTCGGCCCCTAGCGGGGGCTACGAGCAGTACTTC
>TRBJ2-6|-|-|TRBV5-6
CASSLLRATHSGANVLTF
TGTGCCAGCAGCTTGTTAAGGGCAACTCACTCTGGGGCCAACGTCCTGACTTTC
>TRBJ2-3|few|-|TRBV12-3/TRBV12-4
CASSLGPTGSTDTQYF
TGTGCCAGCAGTTTAGGTCCAACAGGTAGCACAGATACGCAGTATTTT
>TRBJ2-1|-|TRBD1|TRBV12-3/TRBV12-4
CASSRGQGTYNEQFF
TGTGCCAGCAGTCGAGGACAGGGCACCTACAATGAGCAGTTCTTC
>TRBJ2-1|-|TRBD2|TRBV5-1
CASSLVSSGSYNEQFF
TGCGCCAGCAGCTTGGTGTCTAGCGGTTCCTACAATGAGCAGTTCTTC